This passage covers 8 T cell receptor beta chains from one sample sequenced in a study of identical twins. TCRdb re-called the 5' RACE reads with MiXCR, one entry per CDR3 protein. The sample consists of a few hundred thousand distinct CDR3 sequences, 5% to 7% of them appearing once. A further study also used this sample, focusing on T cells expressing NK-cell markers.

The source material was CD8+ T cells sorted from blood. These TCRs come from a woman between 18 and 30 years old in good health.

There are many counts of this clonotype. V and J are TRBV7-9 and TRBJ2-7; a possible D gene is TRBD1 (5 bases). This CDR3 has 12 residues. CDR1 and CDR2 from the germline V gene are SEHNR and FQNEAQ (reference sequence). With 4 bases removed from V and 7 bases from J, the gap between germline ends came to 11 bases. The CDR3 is CASSSGLQEQYF. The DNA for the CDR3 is TGTGCCAGCAGCTCAGGGCTCCAGGAGCAGTACTTC.

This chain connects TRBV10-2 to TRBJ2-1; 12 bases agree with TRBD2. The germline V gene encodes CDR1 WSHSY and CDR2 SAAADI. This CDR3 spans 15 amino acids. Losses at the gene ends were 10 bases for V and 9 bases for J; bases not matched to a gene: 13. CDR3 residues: CATRPLAGGLSEQFF. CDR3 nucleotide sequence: TGCGCCACCCGACCCCTAGCGGGGGGGCTTAGTGAGCAGTTCTTC.

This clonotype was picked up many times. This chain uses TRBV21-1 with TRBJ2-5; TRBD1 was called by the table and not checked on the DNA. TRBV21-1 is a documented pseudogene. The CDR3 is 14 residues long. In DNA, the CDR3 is TGTGCCAGCAGCTGGGGGACAGGCGGGGAGACCCAGTACTTC. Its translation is CASSWGTGGETQYF.

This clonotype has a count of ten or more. The CDR3 DNA follows: TGCAGTGCTAGAGTGGGGGTCCCGTACCAAGAGACCCAGTACTTC. Protein sequence: CSARVGVPYQETQYF. The chain links TRBV20-1 to TRBJ2-5; D possibly matches TRBD1 or TRBD2 (5 bases each). From germline, CDR1 is DFQATT and CDR2 SNEGSKA (reference sequence). There are 15 residues in the CDR3. Trimming cost V 1 base and J 0 bases, with 12 bases left between them.

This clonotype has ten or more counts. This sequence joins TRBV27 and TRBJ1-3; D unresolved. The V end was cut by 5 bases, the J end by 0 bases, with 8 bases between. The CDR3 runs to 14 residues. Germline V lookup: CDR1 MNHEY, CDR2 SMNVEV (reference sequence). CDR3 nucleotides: TGTGCCAGCAGTAGGACCGGCTCTGGAAACACCATATATTTT. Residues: CASSRTGSGNTIYF.

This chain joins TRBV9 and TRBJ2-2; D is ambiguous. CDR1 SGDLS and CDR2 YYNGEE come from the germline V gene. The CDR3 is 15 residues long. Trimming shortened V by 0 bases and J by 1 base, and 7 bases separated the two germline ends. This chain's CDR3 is CASSVEGKNTGELFF. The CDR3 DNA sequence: TGTGCCAGCAGCGTAGAAGGAAAGAACACCGGGGAGCTGTTTTTT.

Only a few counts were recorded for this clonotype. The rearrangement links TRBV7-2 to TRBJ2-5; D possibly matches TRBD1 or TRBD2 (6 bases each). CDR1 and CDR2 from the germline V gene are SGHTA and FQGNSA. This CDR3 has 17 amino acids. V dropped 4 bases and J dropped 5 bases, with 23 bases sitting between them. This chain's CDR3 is CASSSMGGVYEKETQYF. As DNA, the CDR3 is TGTGCCAGCAGCTCCATGGGGGGCGTCTACGAAAAGGAGACCCAGTACTTC.

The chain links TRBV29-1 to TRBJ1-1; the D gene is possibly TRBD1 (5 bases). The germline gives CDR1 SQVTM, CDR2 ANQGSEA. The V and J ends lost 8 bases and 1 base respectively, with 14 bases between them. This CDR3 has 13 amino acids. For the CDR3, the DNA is TGCAGCCTCCACTTGAGGGGGAACACTGAAGCTTTCTTT. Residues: CSLHLRGNTEAFF. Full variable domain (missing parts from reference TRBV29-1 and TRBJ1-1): SAVISQKPSRDICQRGTSLTIQCQVDSQVTMMFWYRQQPGQSLTLIATANQGSEATYESGFVIDKFPISRPNLTFSTLTVSNMSPEDSSIYLCSLHLRGNTEAFFGQGTRLTVV.